This TCR beta chain was retrieved from a study of Ad26.COV2.S vaccination and SARS-CoV-2 variants. Study as a whole: Ad26.COV2.S was injected intramuscularly once or twice, 56 days apart. Broader study findings: After vaccination, reports described spike-specific CD8+ and CD4+ T cell responses as showing substantial breadth.

A note on this clone: Its matching antigen is unknown.

Treatment of the sample: around 19 received Ad26.COV2.S at low or high dose, single or two shots; a few received placebo; per-sample allocation not given. Sampling took place 63 days after the first vaccine or placebo injection. TCRdb keeps only in-frame clones here, not all; method: immunoSEQ multiplex PCR. The sample carries around 400,000 clones, 83% recorded once. Germline values: CDR1 SGHRS, CDR2 YFSETQ. This CDR3 comprises 13 residues. V was clipped by 6 bases and J by 7 bases, with 11 bases between them. The sequence derives from a person between 18 and 65 years old who received the Ad26.COV2.S COVID-19 vaccine or a placebo. This chain connects TRBV5-1 to TRBJ1-6; D remains ambiguous. The material was peripheral blood, obtained in a trial of Ad26.COV2.S vaccine versus placebo. DNA for the CDR3: TGCGCCAGCACGGACGGACCGAATTCACCCCTCCACTTT. Translated, it gives CASTDGPNSPLHF.